Listed below are T cell receptor beta chains from one sample, sequenced in a study of blood T cells in healthy people across ages. Each CDR3 protein gets one entry after TCRdb re-called the 5' RACE reads with MiXCR. The sample lists 650,000 to 1,000,000 distinct CDR3 sequences; about 34% were seen once. The specimen sequenced was blood. These receptors all stem from a man younger than 35 in good health. Each CDR3 is given with its conserved first and last residue. Each record gives: J gene, V gene, D gene, clone size, CDR3 protein, CDR3 DNA. A D gene is named only where the DNA matches it firmly. The size of a clone is reported for some rows only, either as once, few or many, or as a class for expanded clones.

TRBJ1-2 | TRBV20-1 | NA | NA | CSARDLLAAFYGYTF | TGCAGTGCTAGAGATCTCTTGGCAGCCTTCTATGGCTACACCTTC
TRBJ2-2 | TRBV6-5 | NA | NA | CASSSPGNTGELFF | TGTGCCAGCAGTTCCCCCGGAAACACCGGGGAGCTGTTTTTT
TRBJ2-2 | TRBV12-3/TRBV12-4 | NA | NA | CASSLAATGTGELFF | TGTGCCAGCAGTTTGGCGGCTACGGGCACCGGGGAGCTGTTTTTT
TRBJ2-5 | TRBV6-2/TRBV6-3 | NA | NA | CASSSPALPGETQYF | TGTGCCAGCAGTTCCCCCGCCTTGCCCGGGGAGACCCAGTACTTC
TRBJ1-5 | TRBV20-1 | TRBD1 | few | CSASRRTGGYQPQHF | TGCAGTGCTAGCCGACGGACAGGGGGTTATCAGCCCCAGCATTTT
TRBJ2-1 | TRBV29-1 | NA | many | CSVDGTHYNEQFF | TGCAGCGTTGACGGGACACATTACAATGAGCAGTTCTTC
TRBJ2-5 | TRBV12-3/TRBV12-4 | NA | NA | CASMSTDTKETQYF | TGTGCCAGCATGTCTACGGACACCAAAGAGACCCAGTACTTC
TRBJ1-2 | TRBV7-2 | TRBD1 | NA | CASSRRQGVNYGYTF | TGTGCCAGCAGCCGTCGACAGGGGGTCAACTATGGCTACACCTTC
TRBJ2-1 | TRBV20-1 | NA | NA | CSARDPNRDYNEQFF | TGCAGTGCTAGAGACCCGAACAGGGACTACAATGAGCAGTTCTTC
TRBJ2-1 | TRBV7-7 | NA | NA | CASSCIPGNEQFF | TGTGCTAGTAGCTGCATCCCGGGCAATGAGCAGTTCTTC
TRBJ2-5 | TRBV6-2/TRBV6-3 | TRBD1 | NA | CASSYTYPGQLGQETQYF | TGTGCCAGCAGTTACACATACCCGGGACAGTTGGGACAAGAGACCCAGTACTTC
TRBJ2-5 | TRBV7-9 | NA | NA | CASSLMRGRHNEQYF | TGTGCCAGCAGCTTAATGCGGGGGCGCCACAATGAGCAGTACTTC
TRBJ2-5 | TRBV20-1 | NA | NA | CSASPDPTYRQYF | TGCAGTGCCAGCCCAGATCCTACTTACCGGCAGTACTTC
TRBJ2-3 | TRBV12-3/TRBV12-4 | NA | NA | CASSFAANTDTQYF | TGTGCCAGCAGTTTCGCAGCGAACACAGATACGCAGTATTTT
TRBJ1-4 | TRBV29-1 | NA | NA | CSCVTNEKLFF | TGCAGCTGTGTAACTAATGAAAAACTGTTTTTT
TRBJ2-3 | TRBV4-3 | NA | NA | CASSQERAADTQYF | TGCGCCAGCAGCCAAGAGAGGGCAGCAGATACGCAGTATTTT
TRBJ2-1 | TRBV6-5 | TRBD2 | many | CASSPRLATYNEQFF | TGTGCCAGCAGCCCGAGACTAGCAACCTACAATGAGCAGTTCTTC
TRBJ1-2 | TRBV2 | TRBD1 | NA | CASSAKQGTVGYTF | TGTGCCAGCAGCGCTAAACAGGGGACCGTCGGCTACACCTTC
TRBJ2-7 | TRBV6-2/TRBV6-3 | TRBD1 | NA | CASNPRGQGVYEQYF | TGTGCCAGCAACCCGAGGGGACAGGGAGTCTACGAGCAGTACTTC
TRBJ2-4 | TRBV12-3/TRBV12-4 | NA | many | CASSYRVAKNIQYF | TGTGCCAGCAGTTACAGGGTAGCCAAAAACATTCAGTACTTC
TRBJ2-7 | TRBV7-2 | NA | many | CASSLGQSAEQYF | TGTGCCAGCAGCTTAGGACAGTCAGCCGAGCAGTACTTC
TRBJ2-7 | TRBV14 | NA | NA | CASSPRVWPYEQYF | TGTGCCAGCAGCCCCAGGGTCTGGCCCTACGAGCAGTACTTC
TRBJ2-1 | TRBV18 | NA | NA | CASSEDTYNEQFF | TGTGCCAGCTCGGAGGACACCTACAATGAGCAGTTCTTC
TRBJ2-1 | TRBV4-3 | NA | few | CASSQRLSGGAGSYNEQFF | TGCGCCAGCAGCCAAAGGCTAAGCGGAGGTGCCGGCTCCTACAATGAGCAGTTCTTC
TRBJ2-3 | TRBV4-3 | NA | few | CASSHRVGAPSPPDTQYF | TGCGCCAGCAGCCACCGGGTCGGGGCACCTAGTCCGCCAGATACGCAGTATTTT
TRBJ2-7 | TRBV12-3/TRBV12-4 | NA | NA | CASSPEWESYEQYF | TGTGCCAGCAGCCCAGAATGGGAGTCCTACGAGCAGTACTTC